Presented here are 25 T cell receptor beta chains from one specimen sequenced in a study of blood T cell repertoires in COVID-19. Here immunoSEQ multiplex PCR was the method, and the copy in TCRdb shows in-frame clones only, minus some. The sample has about 330,000 clones, more than 75% seen once; the top ten hold about 0.93%. Sequenced material: PBMCs or T cells enriched from blood (not recorded which). These receptors were collected from a woman aged 25 to 39 who had recovered from COVID-19.

CDR3: CASRTSGNTGELFF. The CDR3 region has the DNA TGTGCCAGTAGAACTAGCGGGAACACCGGGGAGCTGTTTTTT. The J gene is TRBJ2-2, the V gene TRBV19, with 8 bases identical to TRBD2. Per germline, CDR1 LNHDA and CDR2 SQIVND (reference sequence). After removal of 6 bases from V and 1 base from J, the junction contained 1 base not matched to a gene. The CDR3 covers 14 residues.

The DNA for the CDR3 is TGTGCCAGCAGTCAGGGGGCGCGGTATGGCTACACCTTC. Amino acids: CASSQGARYGYTF. The chain employs TRBV6-5 and TRBJ1-2; 8 positions agree with TRBD1. Germline V CDR1 and CDR2: MNHEY, SVGAGI. Trimming removed 5 bases from V and 5 bases from J; junction bases left unmatched: 4. The CDR3 is 13 residues long.

The rearrangement links TRBV14 to TRBJ2-3, with TRBD2 identical over 10 bases. The V gene end was trimmed by 10 bases and the J gene end by 1 base; junction bases not matched to a gene: 8. The germline gives CDR1 SGHDN, CDR2 FVKESK. The CDR3 has 15 amino acids. CDR3 protein: CATTRLAGGTDTQYF. The DNA of the CDR3 is TGTGCCACCACCCGGCTAGCGGGGGGCACAGATACGCAGTATTTT.

The chain links TRBV4-2 to TRBJ1-3, with 12 bases aligning to TRBD1. This CDR3 comprises 17 residues. V was clipped by 0 bases and J by 4 bases; unmatched bases: 4. CDR1 and CDR2 from the germline V gene are LGHNA and YNFKEQ. The CDR3 DNA reads as TGTGCCAGCAGCCAAGAGGGACAGGGGGCCTTCGGAAACACCATATATTTT. Translation: CASSQEGQGAFGNTIYF.

The rearrangement joins TRBV24-1 to TRBJ2-2, with 14 positions matching TRBD2. The germline gives CDR1 KGHDR, CDR2 SFDVKD. V lost 5 bases, J lost 6 bases, and 10 bases stayed unmatched. The CDR3 totals 18 residues. CDR3 DNA sequence: TGTGCCACCAGTGCCGTAGGACTAGCGGGGGGTTCGGCCGGGGAGCTGTTTTTT. Translation gives CATSAVGLAGGSAGELFF.

The chain is built from TRBV7-9 and TRBJ1-2; 8 bases map to TRBD1. The V segment lost 5 bases and the J segment 3 bases; nucleotides outside the gene matches: 14. CDR3 length: 17 amino acids. The germline gives CDR1 SEHNR, CDR2 FQNEAQ (reference sequence). DNA of the CDR3: TGTGCCAGCAGCGCGCGAGCTTGGACAGGGCCCGACTATGGCTACACCTTC. Translating it yields CASSARAWTGPDYGYTF.

On this clone itself: Other nucleotide sequences from this sample produce the same CDR3. The chain carries TRBV5-4 and TRBJ1-2, with 7 bases aligning to TRBD1. The CDR3 is 14 amino acids. V was pared by 0 bases and J by 3 bases, with 2 bases of the junction left unmatched. From germline, CDR1 is SGHNT and CDR2 YYREEE (reference sequence). Here the CDR3 reads CASSLVGGDYGYTF. The DNA for the CDR3 is TGTGCCAGCAGCTTGGTAGGGGGCGACTATGGCTACACCTTC.

This clone appeared a single time. This rearrangement joins TRBV13 to TRBJ2-3; 12 bases match TRBD1. From germline, CDR1 is PRHDT and CDR2 FYEKMQ (reference sequence). The CDR3 is 16 amino acids. After removal of 3 bases from V and 4 bases from J, the junction contained 5 bases not matched to a gene. The CDR3 spells CASSLPGQGASDTQYF. In DNA, the CDR3 is TGTGCCAGCAGCTTGCCGGGACAGGGGGCTTCAGATACGCAGTATTTT.

This chain links TRBV19 with TRBJ1-5; TRBD1 matches at 7 bases. Germline CDR1 LNHDA, CDR2 SQIVND (reference sequence). The CDR3 consists of 15 residues. Unmatched junction bases numbered 13, after V lost 3 bases and J lost 11 bases. The CDR3 DNA is TGTGCCAGTAGTATTGGCGGGACAGTCGCGGCGGCCCAGCATTTT. Encoded protein: CASSIGGTVAAAQHF.

The rearrangement links TRBV19 to TRBJ2-3, with TRBD2 identical over 9 bases. Germline loops: CDR1 LNHDA, CDR2 SQIVND (reference sequence). The V segment lost 5 bases and the J segment 2 bases; nucleotides outside the gene matches: 5. The CDR3 totals 15 residues. CDR3 sequence: CASSPGLAFTDTQYF. The CDR3 bases are TGTGCCAGTAGTCCCGGACTAGCGTTCACAGATACGCAGTATTTT.

This chain joins TRBV11-3 and TRBJ1-1, with 7 bases that match TRBD1. Looked up from germline, CDR1 is SGHNT and CDR2 is YENEEA. The CDR3 has 14 residues. With V trimmed by 2 bases and J by 5 bases, 5 bases remained unmatched. This chain's CDR3 is CASSLQGGGTEAFF. CDR3 coding DNA: TGTGCCAGCAGCTTACAGGGGGGCGGAACTGAAGCTTTCTTT.

Only one count was recorded for this clone. The rearrangement uses TRBV19 and TRBJ2-7, with D possibly matching TRBD2 (8 bases). V was trimmed by 6 bases and J by 5 bases, leaving 17 bases between them. Germline V gene sequence: CDR1 LNHDA, CDR2 SQIVND (reference sequence). The CDR3 consists of 14 residues. CDR3 sequence reads: CASSQREGAHEQYF. As DNA, the CDR3 is TGTGCCAGTAGCCAACGGGAGGGGGCCCACGAGCAGTACTTC.

This chain uses TRBV28 with TRBJ1-2, with D tentatively TRBD1 (6 bases). The CDR3 covers 15 residues. The germline CDR1 and CDR2 sequences are MDHEN and SYDVKM. Between the trimmed V and J ends, which lost 4 bases and 2 bases, there was a span of 14 bases. DNA of the CDR3: TGTGCCAGCAGTTCTCCAGGGGCGTCAAACTATGGCTACACCTTC. Residues: CASSSPGASNYGYTF.

The J gene is TRBJ2-1, the V gene TRBV28; D call uncertain. This CDR3 spans 14 amino acids. The germline gives CDR1 MDHEN, CDR2 SYDVKM. Trimming cost V 5 bases and J 7 bases, with 15 bases left between them. The CDR3 sequence: CASSPLTWRNEQFF. As DNA, the CDR3 is TGTGCCAGCAGTCCCTTAACCTGGCGGAATGAGCAGTTCTTC.

The chain links TRBV5-1 to TRBJ2-1, with 8 positions matching TRBD1. The CDR3 totals 17 residues. The germline V gene encodes CDR1 SGHRS and CDR2 YFSETQ. Losses at the gene ends were 4 bases for V and 0 bases for J; bases not matched to a gene: 9. CDR3 bases: TGCGCCAGCAGCGAATTCTACAGGGGGAACTCCTACAATGAGCAGTTCTTC. It encodes CASSEFYRGNSYNEQFF.

V is TRBV30 and J is TRBJ1-1; no firm D call. CDR1 and CDR2 (germline): GTSNPN, SVGIG (reference sequence). The CDR3 is 13 amino acids. Deletions cut 3 bases from V and 8 bases from J, with 16 bases between. CDR3 region: CAWRPPGLTEAFF. The DNA for the CDR3 is TGTGCCTGGAGGCCCCCAGGCCTGACCGAAGCTTTCTTT.

CDR3 nucleotides: TGTGCCATCAGTATCGGGGGGGCCGGGGAGACCCAGTACTTC. Translated: CAISIGGAGETQYF. The V and J genes are TRBV10-3 and TRBJ2-5; 8 bases are shared with TRBD2. The CDR3 covers 14 residues. V shed 5 bases, J shed 5 bases, and the junction held 7 bases outside the gene matches. Germline CDR1 is ENHRY and CDR2 is SYGVKD.

This chain links TRBV7-8 with TRBJ1-5; D remains unclear. The germline V gene encodes CDR1 SGHVS and CDR2 FQNEAQ. CDR3 length: 16 amino acids. V lost 2 bases to trimming and J lost 0 bases, with 11 bases between them. The CDR3 region has the DNA TGTGCCAGCAGCTTAAGGTCAGACTATAGCAATCAGCCCCAGCATTTT. Translating it yields CASSLRSDYSNQPQHF.

V is TRBV5-4 and J is TRBJ2-3; TRBD2 agrees at 8 bases. Germline lookup yields CDR1 SGHNT and CDR2 YYREEE (reference sequence). There are 15 residues in the CDR3. J gave up 5 bases and V 3 bases, and 8 bases lay outside the gene matches. The CDR3 DNA reads as TGTGCCAGCAGCTCTAATCCGGGGGGGGAAGATACGCAGTATTTT. As protein: CASSSNPGGEDTQYF. The full variable domain, rest sourced from reference TRBV5-4 and TRBJ2-3, is ETGVTQSPTHLIKTRGQQVTLRCSSQSGHNTVSWYQQALGQGPQFIFQYYREEENGRGNFPPRFSGLQFPNYSSELNVNALELDDSALYLCASSSNPGGEDTQYFGPGTRLTVL.

The chain is built from TRBV7-2 and TRBJ1-4; D is possibly TRBD1 (6 bases). CDR1 and CDR2 from the germline V gene are SGHTA and FQGNSA. V lost 1 base and J lost 11, with 23 bases in between. The CDR3 extends over 17 amino acids. The CDR3 coding sequence is TGTGCCAGCAGCTTAGGGACGCGGGGGGCCTGGAATAAGAAACTGTTTTTT. It is translated as CASSLGTRGAWNKKLFF.

The rearrangement links TRBV19 to TRBJ1-5; 7 bases agree with TRBD1. CDR3 length: 15 residues. J lost 3 bases, V lost 11 bases, and 13 bases had no gene match. Per germline, CDR1 LNHDA and CDR2 SQIVND (reference sequence). The CDR3 loop reads CAATRRGGYNQPQHF. For the CDR3, the DNA is TGTGCCGCTACGAGGAGAGGGGGCTACAATCAGCCCCAGCATTTT.

The chain combines TRBV3-1 (or the pseudogene TRBV3-2) with TRBJ1-6, with D maybe TRBD1 (6 bases). Germline loops: CDR1 LGHDT, CDR2 YNNKEL (reference sequence). V lost 4 bases to trimming and J lost 0 bases, with 10 bases between them. CDR3 size: 16 residues. CDR3 coding DNA: TGTGCCAGCAGCCCCTTACAGGGCTCCTATAATTCACCCCTCCACTTT. Encoded protein: CASSPLQGSYNSPLHF.

The rearrangement links TRBV2 to TRBJ2-5; TRBD2 matches at 8 bases. With V trimmed by 1 base and J by 2 bases, 0 bases remained unmatched. There are 14 residues in the CDR3. From germline, CDR1 is SNHLY and CDR2 FYNNEI. The CDR3 reads CASSEGLAQETQYF. DNA for the CDR3: TGTGCCAGCAGTGAAGGACTAGCGCAAGAGACCCAGTACTTC.

This chain uses TRBV19 with TRBJ1-2, with TRBD1 matching 8 bases. The V gene end was trimmed by 4 bases and the J gene end by 4 bases; junction bases not matched to a gene: 8. In germline, CDR1 is LNHDA, CDR2 SQIVND (reference sequence). The CDR3 sequence is 15 residues long. Written as DNA, the CDR3 is TGTGCCAGTAGTAAGGGACAGGCCTTTAGCTATGGCTACACCTTC. It encodes CASSKGQAFSYGYTF.

The genes are TRBV5-1 and TRBJ1-4, with TRBD1 matching 9 bases. CDR3 length: 15 amino acids. Looked up from germline, CDR1 is SGHRS and CDR2 is YFSETQ. V dropped 9 bases and J dropped 3; count of bases not matched to a gene: 9. The CDR3 loop is CATKTGGLSNEKLFF. The CDR3 DNA sequence: TGCGCCACCAAGACAGGGGGTTTGTCTAATGAAAAACTGTTTTTT.